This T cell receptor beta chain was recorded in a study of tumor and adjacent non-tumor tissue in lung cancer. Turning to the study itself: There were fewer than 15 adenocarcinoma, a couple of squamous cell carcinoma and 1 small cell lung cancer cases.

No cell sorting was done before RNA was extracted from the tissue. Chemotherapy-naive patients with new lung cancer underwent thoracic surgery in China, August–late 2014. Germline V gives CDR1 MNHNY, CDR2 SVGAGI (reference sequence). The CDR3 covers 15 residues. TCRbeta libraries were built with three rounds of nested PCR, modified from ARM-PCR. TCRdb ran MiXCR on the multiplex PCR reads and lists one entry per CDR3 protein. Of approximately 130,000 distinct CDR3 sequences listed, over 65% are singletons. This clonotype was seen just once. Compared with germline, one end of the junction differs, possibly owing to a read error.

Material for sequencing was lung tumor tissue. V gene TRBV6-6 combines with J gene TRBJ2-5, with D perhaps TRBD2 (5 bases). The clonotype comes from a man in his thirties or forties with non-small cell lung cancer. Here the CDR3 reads CASSPEWTDTETQYF. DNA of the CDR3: TGTGCCAGCAGCCCAGAATGGACTGACACAGAGACCCAATACTTC.